This T cell receptor beta chain was sequenced in a study of cytomegalovirus exposure and HLA in healthy donors. Overall study findings and caveats: Sequencing likely produced, as an artifact, a cluster of highly shared sequence variants.

The PCR contained 60 Vbeta and 13 Jbeta primers. TCRdb's copy holds only in-frame clones and misses some; the assay was immunoSEQ multiplex PCR. Altogether 150,000 or so clones are present, roughly 85% being singletons, with the ten largest covering approximately 1.3%. The CDR3 sequence is 16 residues long. Germline CDR1 SGDLS, CDR2 YYNGEE. V shed 1 base and J 0 bases; nucleotides not matched to a gene: 4. The sample holds a few counts of this clone. Its antigen is undetermined. The sequenced material came from PBMCs. The sequence was collected from a man aged 30 to 39 in good health and CMV-seronegative. The rearrangement links TRBV9 to TRBJ1-3; TRBD1 aligns across 7 bases. This chain's CDR3 is CASSVSGDSSGNTIYF. CDR3 in DNA: TGTGCCAGCAGCGTAAGTGGGGACAGCTCTGGAAACACCATATATTTT.